This is a list of T cell receptor beta chains from one sample in a study of T cells in Graves' hyperthyroidism and ophthalmopathy. TCRdb called the multiplex PCR reads again in MiXCR, with one record for every CDR3 protein. The data contain around 420,000 distinct CDR3 sequences, 15% to 19% of them seen just once; the ten biggest clones take up 7.7%. Input material: blood. Receptors originate from a woman younger than 35 with Graves' hyperthyroidism. Each CDR3 is given with its conserved first and last residue. The D gene is left open where the match is weak. Size tells how often a clone was seen (once, few, many) or the class of an expanded clone, and some rows leave it out.

>TRBV20-1|TRBJ2-1|13|TRBD1|many
TGCAGTGCTCCCCGACAGGGGGCGCGTGAGCAGTTCTTC
CSAPRQGAREQFF
>TRBV2|TRBJ2-5|17|-|-
TGTGCCAGCAGTGGGGACAGGGCAGCGGGGGGACGGGAGACCCAGTACTTC
CASSGDRAAGGRETQYF
>TRBV20-1|TRBJ2-3|18|-|-
TGCAGTGCTAGAGATCATGGCGGCCGAATCCTAGCTGGAGATACGCAGTATTTT
CSARDHGGRILAGDTQYF
>TRBV18|TRBJ1-2|17|-|many
TGTGCCAGCTCACCCATGAATGAGGGACTTCCTAACTATGGCTACACCTTC
CASSPMNEGLPNYGYTF
>TRBV18|TRBJ1-2|15|-|many
TGTGCCAGCTCACCACCTGCCAGGGATCTGGATGGCTACACCTTC
CASSPPARDLDGYTF
>TRBV10-3|TRBJ2-6|15|-|-
TGTGCCATGAGTTCCGATTTGGGTGGGGCCAACGTCCTGACTTTC
CAMSSDLGGANVLTF
>TRBV12-3/TRBV12-4|TRBJ2-7|15|-|-
TGTGCCAGCAGTTTTTCCGGGACCAGCTCCTACGAGCAGTACTTC
CASSFSGTSSYEQYF
>TRBV30|TRBJ2-7|13|TRBD1|many
TGTGCCTGGAGTGTACGGAGGACAGGGGAGCAGTACTTC
CAWSVRRTGEQYF
>TRBV7-2|TRBJ2-7|14|-|many
TGTGCCAGCAGCTTATCAGCGAGAAGCTACGAGCAGTACTTC
CASSLSARSYEQYF
>TRBV6-1|TRBJ1-6|15|-|many
TGTGCCAGCAGTGTTTCACAGGGTTGGAATTCACCCCTCCACTTT
CASSVSQGWNSPLHF
>TRBV4-1|TRBJ2-2|17|TRBD1|many
TGCGCCAGCAGCCATGTGAGGGACAGACAGAACACCGGGGAGCTGTTTTTT
CASSHVRDRQNTGELFF
>TRBV6-2/TRBV6-3|TRBJ2-3|16|TRBD1|-
TGTGCCAGCAGTTACGGGACAGGGGGCGCGGCAGATACGCAGTATTTT
CASSYGTGGAADTQYF
>TRBV3-1|TRBJ2-1|13|-|many
TGTGCCAGCAGCCTTTACGGGGCGAGTGAGCAGTTCTTC
CASSLYGASEQFF
>TRBV2|TRBJ2-2|15|TRBD1|many
TGTGCCAGCAGCAAACCGGGACAGGGGGGCCGGGAGCTGTTTTTT
CASSKPGQGGRELFF
>TRBV4-2|TRBJ1-1|14|-|many
TGTGCCAGCAGCCAGTCCGGGGCAGGGACTGAAGCTTTCTTT
CASSQSGAGTEAFF
>TRBV12-5|TRBJ2-2|13|-|-
TGTGCTAGTGGTCACTCCTCCACCGGGGAGCTGTTTTTT
CASGHSSTGELFF
>TRBV11-2|TRBJ1-4|17|-|many
TGTGCCAGCAGCTTAATCCGGCGCGCAGGACGGGGGGAAAAACTGTTTTTT
CASSLIRRAGRGEKLFF
>TRBV3-1|TRBJ1-1|14|TRBD1|-
TGTGCCAGCAGTTTTACAGGGGGCGGCACTGAAGCTTTCTTT
CASSFTGGGTEAFF
>TRBV3-1|TRBJ2-5|16|TRBD2|many
TGTGCCAGCAGCCAAAGACTAGCGGGAGGCCAAGAGACCCAGTACTTC
CASSQRLAGGQETQYF
>TRBV12-5|TRBJ2-7|15|TRBD2|many
TGTGCTAGTGGTGAGAAGAAAGGGACTAGCAGCGAGCAGTACTTC
CASGEKKGTSSEQYF
>TRBV5-1|TRBJ2-3|18|TRBD2|many
TGCGCCAGCAGCTTGTACCCCACTAGCGGGGGGAGCACAGATACGCAGTATTTT
CASSLYPTSGGSTDTQYF
>TRBV14|TRBJ2-7|15|-|many
TGTGCCAGCAGCCCCGTAGGGACTGCCCCTGATGTGCAGTACTTC
CASSPVGTAPDVQYF
>TRBV12-3/TRBV12-4|TRBJ1-1|11|-|many
TGTGCCAGCAGACAAAGCACTGAAGCTTTCTTT
CASRQSTEAFF
>TRBV15|TRBJ1-1|15|-|few
TGTGCCACCAGCAGATCGCGGTTGGGTTATACTGAAGCTTTCTTT
CATSRSRLGYTEAFF
>TRBV10-3|TRBJ1-2|13|-|many
TGTGCCATCAGTGGATCCTCTAACTATGGCTACACCTTC
CAISGSSNYGYTF
>TRBV19|TRBJ2-7|14|-|few
TGTGCCAGTAGTATAGCAGTGGGCGCCTACGAGCAGTACTTC
CASSIAVGAYEQYF
>TRBV7-9|TRBJ2-5|13|-|-
TGTGCTAGCAGCTTAAGTCGGGCAGAGACCCAGTACTTC
CASSLSRAETQYF
>TRBV2|TRBJ1-2|16|-|many
TGTGCCAGCAGGGCGATATCCGGGGCCCTTAACTATGGCTACACCTTC
CASRAISGALNYGYTF
>TRBV7-8|TRBJ2-1|17|-|many
TGTGCCAGCAGCTCAGGCCAGGGGCTCGTATACACGGATGAGCAGTTCTTC
CASSSGQGLVYTDEQFF
>TRBV10-3|TRBJ2-7|14|-|many
TGTGCCATCAGCCCGAGGGCGGACGGGGACGAGCAGTACTTC
CAISPRADGDEQYF
>TRBV20-1|TRBJ2-1|14|-|many
TGCAGTGCTAGAGATGAGCCCGGGGGCAATGAGCAGTTCTTC
CSARDEPGGNEQFF
>TRBV3-1|TRBJ2-5|16|TRBD2|many
TGTGCCAGCAGACTAGCGGGAGGGCCAGGGGTGGAGACCCAGTACTTC
CASRLAGGPGVETQYF
>TRBV28|TRBJ1-2|14|-|many
TGTGCCAGCACCGCGGCCGGGGGGGCGGGGGGCTACACCTTC
CASTAAGGAGGYTF